This T cell receptor (beta chain) was sequenced during a study of blood T cells in healthy people across ages. With regard to this clonotype: Its antigen is as yet unknown.

Investigators took approximately 9.4 milliliters of peripheral blood from every donor. PBMCs numbering at least 6 million were isolated per sample. Together with a sample-barcoded 5' primer, a J-beta primer mix was included in a second PCR lasting about 7 to 11 cycles. In TCRdb, the 5' RACE reads were re-called with MiXCR into one record per CDR3 protein. In the table there are about 1.4 million distinct CDR3 sequences, approximately 59% of which are singletons. This CDR3 has 14 residues. From germline, CDR1 is SGDLS and CDR2 YYNGEE. V lost 0 bases to trimming and J lost 5 bases; unmatched junction nucleotides: 2. Study-level points and caveats: Both higher diversity and more naive CD4+ cells marked long-lived donors when set against aged donors. One million T cells yielded diversity estimates that were considered underestimates.

V and J are TRBV9 and TRBJ2-1; TRBD2 agrees at 7 bases. This receptor was obtained from a man younger than 30 in good health. Specimen: blood. The CDR3 sequence: CASSVGLANNEQFF. The CDR3 DNA reads as TGTGCCAGCAGCGTAGGACTAGCTAACAATGAGCAGTTCTTC.